The TCR beta chain under discussion was sequenced for a study of identical twins. cDNA molecules carried unique molecular identifiers, and template switching added a universal primer site. TCRdb re-analysed the 5' RACE reads in MiXCR, keeping a single row per CDR3 protein. The sample lists about 200,000 distinct CDR3 sequences; around a tenth were seen once. Whole-study findings and limits: Zero-insertion analyses could be partly confounded by invariant MAIT and iNKT cells.

This clonotype was counted many times. Antigen: not known. The CDR3 is made up of 14 amino acids. V gave up 0 bases and J gave up 8 bases, with 12 bases separating them. CDR1 is SGHRS and CDR2 is YFSETQ in the germline V gene. Sequenced input: memory (CD45RO+) T cells sorted from blood. The clonotype was recovered from a woman under 30 in good health. The chain combines TRBV5-1 with TRBJ2-1; possible D gene TRBD2, 6 bases. Here the CDR3 DNA reads TGCGCCAGCAGCTTGGTCGGAGGAGGGGATGAGCAGTTCTTC. Translation: CASSLVGGGDEQFF.